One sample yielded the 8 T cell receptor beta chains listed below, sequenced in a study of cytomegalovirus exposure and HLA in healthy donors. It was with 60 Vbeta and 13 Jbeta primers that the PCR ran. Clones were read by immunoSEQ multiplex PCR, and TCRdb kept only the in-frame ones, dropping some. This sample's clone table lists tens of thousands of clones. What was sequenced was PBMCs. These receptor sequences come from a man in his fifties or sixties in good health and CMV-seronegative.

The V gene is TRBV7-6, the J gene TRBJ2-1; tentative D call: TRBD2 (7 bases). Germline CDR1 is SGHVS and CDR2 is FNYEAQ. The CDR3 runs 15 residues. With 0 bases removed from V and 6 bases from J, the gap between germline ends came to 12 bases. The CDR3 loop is CASSLAPRGGNEQFF. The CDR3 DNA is TGTGCCAGCAGCTTAGCGCCGAGGGGGGGCAATGAGCAGTTCTTC.

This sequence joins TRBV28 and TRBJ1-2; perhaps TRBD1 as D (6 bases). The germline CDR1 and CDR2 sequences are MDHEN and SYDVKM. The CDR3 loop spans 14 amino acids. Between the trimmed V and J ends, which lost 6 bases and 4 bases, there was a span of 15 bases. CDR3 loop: CASRPAQGSYGYTF. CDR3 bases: TGTGCCAGCAGACCAGCACAGGGATCCTATGGCTACACCTTC.

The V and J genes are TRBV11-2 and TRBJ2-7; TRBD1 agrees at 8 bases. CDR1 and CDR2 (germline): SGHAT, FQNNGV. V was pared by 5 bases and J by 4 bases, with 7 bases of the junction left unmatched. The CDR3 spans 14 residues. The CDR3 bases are TGTGCCAGCAGCCCCCAGGGGGCAACTTACGAGCAGTACTTC. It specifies CASSPQGATYEQYF.

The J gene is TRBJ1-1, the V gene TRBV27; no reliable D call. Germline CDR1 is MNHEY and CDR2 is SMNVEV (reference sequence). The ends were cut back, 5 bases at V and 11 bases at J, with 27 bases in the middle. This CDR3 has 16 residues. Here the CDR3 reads CASSPGGPGRPARAFF. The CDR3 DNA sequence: TGTGCCAGCAGTCCAGGAGGTCCCGGCCGACCCGCGAGGGCTTTCTTT.

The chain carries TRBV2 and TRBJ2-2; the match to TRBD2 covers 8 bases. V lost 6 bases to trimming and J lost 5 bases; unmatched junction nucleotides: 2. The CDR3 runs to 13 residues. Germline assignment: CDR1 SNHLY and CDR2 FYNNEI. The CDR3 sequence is CASSGGGTGELFF. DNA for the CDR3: TGTGCCAGCAGCGGCGGGGGGACCGGGGAGCTGTTTTTT. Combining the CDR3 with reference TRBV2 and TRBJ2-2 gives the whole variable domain EPEVTQTPSHQVTQMGQEVILRCVPISNHLYFYWYRQILGQKVEFLVSFYNNEISEKSEIFDDQFSVERPDGSNFTLKIRSTKLEDSAMYFCASSGGGTGELFFGEGSRLTVL.

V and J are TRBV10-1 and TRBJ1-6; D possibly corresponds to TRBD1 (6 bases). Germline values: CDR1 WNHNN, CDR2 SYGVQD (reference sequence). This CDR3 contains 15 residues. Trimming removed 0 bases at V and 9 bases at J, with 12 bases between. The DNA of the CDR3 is TGCGCCAGCAGTGAGTCCCGAGGGGGGGGTTCACCCCTCCACTTT. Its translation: CASSESRGGGSPLHF.

The CDR3, as DNA: TGCAGCGTTGCCTCTACTTCTAAGCTCTACGGGGGCTACACCTTC. Protein: CSVASTSKLYGGYTF. The rearrangement uses TRBV29-1 and TRBJ1-2; D gene ambiguous. Germline V gives CDR1 SQVTM, CDR2 ANQGSEA. The CDR3 spans 15 residues. With 4 bases removed from V and 8 bases from J, the gap between germline ends came to 23 bases.

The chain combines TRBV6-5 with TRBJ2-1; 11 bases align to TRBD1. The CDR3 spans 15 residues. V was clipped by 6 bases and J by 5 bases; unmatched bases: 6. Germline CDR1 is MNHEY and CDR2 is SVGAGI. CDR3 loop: CASSRGQGADNEQFF. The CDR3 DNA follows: TGTGCCAGCAGCCGTGGACAGGGGGCAGACAATGAGCAGTTCTTC.